This paragraph covers one T cell receptor (beta chain) sequence. This sample was included in a study of blood T cell repertoires in COVID-19. Looking at the study overall: Sites across the United States, Italy and Spain contributed samples from acute and convalescent COVID-19. Sources were T cells, B-cell-depleted T cells, or PBMCs; the material itself was cDNA or gDNA.

Original analysis: Amplified reference gene primers provided the basis for estimating nucleated cell counts. Measured with immunoSEQ multiplex PCR; TCRdb has only the in-frame clones, and not every one. The DNA was the basis for D and trimming; V, J and clone size are from that table. The table shows about 88,000 clones, with over 75% occurring only once. V gave up 4 bases and J gave up 6 bases, with 15 bases separating them. There are 14 residues in the CDR3. The V gene's germline CDR1 is MNHEY and CDR2 SMNVEV (reference sequence). The receptor was isolated from an older woman with acute or convalescent COVID-19. Input material: peripheral blood. The chain joins TRBV27 to TRBJ1-2, with D possibly being TRBD1 (6 bases). The CDR3 DNA sequence: TGTGCCAGCAGTTCTTTTGTGGGGGCAGATGGCTACACCTTC. Protein product: CASSSFVGADGYTF.